This T cell receptor beta chain was identified during a study of T cell changes during pregnancy in multiple sclerosis. Germline CDR1 SEHNR, CDR2 FQNEAQ (reference sequence). V shed 5 bases, J shed 6 bases, and the junction held 6 bases outside the gene matches. The CDR3 covers 13 residues. Sequenced by immunoSEQ multiplex PCR; TCRdb stores in-frame clones only, minus some. The data contain 30,000 to 35,000 clones, about nine tenths of them singletons. In its sample, this clone was seen a few times. This chain connects TRBV7-9 to TRBJ1-1, with 7 bases identical to TRBD1. This receptor was taken from a female donor with multiple sclerosis, enrolled in a pregnancy study. Sequencing used CD8+ T cells from peripheral blood mononuclear cells, obtained before pregnancy. CDR3 sequence reads: CASSHTGDPEAFF. The CDR3 DNA sequence: TGTGCCAGCAGCCACACAGGGGACCCTGAAGCTTTCTTT.